This T cell receptor (beta chain) was recovered during a study of T cells after yellow fever vaccination. Germline V gene sequence: CDR1 SGHTA, CDR2 FQGNSA. CDR3 length: 14 residues. V shed 4 bases and J shed 3 bases, with 12 bases lying between them. 5'RACE template switching produced TCR cDNA carrying a universal primer site and UMIs. TCRdb ran MiXCR on the 5' RACE reads and lists one entry per CDR3 protein. Of 300,000 to 350,000 distinct CDR3 sequences in the sample, about 10% were seen once. Findings and caveats of the study: Though weaker, the secondary response peaked faster, on day 5 versus 15. The CD4 and CD8 compartments had a small share of their clonotypes in common.

This clonotype has only a few counts. The target antigen is unknown. The specimen comprised CD4+ T cells sorted from PBMCs, sampled 45 days after the yellow fever booster vaccination. V gene TRBV7-2 combines with J gene TRBJ1-2; possibly TRBD1 for D (6 bases). The clonotype originates from a man aged 18 to 29 who received the YFV17D yellow fever vaccine. CDR3 sequence: CASSSGTTDYGYTF. The CDR3 DNA reads as TGTGCCAGCAGCTCCGGGACAACCGACTATGGCTACACCTTC.